The 16 T cell receptor beta chains presented below share a single source sample, sequenced in a study of regulatory T cells in long-lasting Graves disease. Sample time point: newly diagnosed GD, antithyroid drugs for less than 3 months. PBMC-extracted RNA yielded the TCR library. CDR3-region Arm-PCR and iRepertoire HTBI primers produced the TCR beta libraries. TCRdb independently ran MiXCR on the multiplex PCR reads; one entry per CDR3 protein. The table has hundreds of thousands of distinct CDR3 sequences, 15% to 20% seen once. This sample also belongs to another study, concerning T cells in Graves' hyperthyroidism and ophthalmopathy.

The material sequenced was peripheral blood mononuclear cells (PBMCs), taken at new diagnosis, from a patient treated with antithyroid drugs. These receptors originate from a man aged 40-49 years with Graves disease.

This clonotype was detected ten times or more. The CDR3 DNA reads TGTGCCAGCAGCGCACGACAGGGGTGGGTGGAGACCCAGTACTTC. This translates into CASSARQGWVETQYF. The chain combines TRBV5-5 with TRBJ2-5, with 8 bases lining up with TRBD1. V was clipped by 4 bases and J by 5 bases; unmatched bases: 10. CDR3 length equals 15 residues. Germline assignment: CDR1 SGHKS and CDR2 YYEKEE (reference sequence).

As concerns this clonotype: At one end, the junction sequence differs from germline, possibly due to a read error. V is TRBV6-7 and J is TRBJ2-5; TRBD1 agrees at 7 bases. TRBV6-7 is an open reading frame whose function is uncertain. CDR3 length equals 14 residues. Here the CDR3 reads CASSFSGQVEAQYF. In DNA, the CDR3 is TGTGCCAGCAGTTTCTCTGGACAGGTAGAGGCCCAGTACTTC.

The chain recombines TRBV12-5 with TRBJ2-5; 13 bases are shared with TRBD2. Germline trimming cut 8 bases from V and 2 bases from J; bases unmatched to any gene: 11. The length of the CDR3 is 17 residues. The germline CDR1 and CDR2 sequences are LGHNT and FRNRAP. CDR3 protein: CASTAGTSGEKQETQYF. As DNA, the CDR3 is TGTGCTAGTACCGCCGGGACTAGCGGGGAGAAACAAGAGACCCAGTACTTC.

There are many counts of this clonotype. The chain uses TRBV3-1 and TRBJ2-5; 10 nucleotides align to TRBD2. The CDR3 spans 17 residues. The J segment lost 1 base and the V segment lost 0 bases, leaving 5 bases of the junction unmatched. Looked up from germline, CDR1 is LGHDT and CDR2 is YNNKEL (reference sequence). CDR3 amino acids: CASSQDLSGGVQETQYF. The CDR3 nucleotides are TGTGCCAGCAGCCAAGATTTGAGCGGGGGGGTCCAAGAGACCCAGTACTTC.

The genes are TRBV4-3 and TRBJ2-5; D perhaps matches TRBD2 (6 bases). The CDR3 totals 16 residues. CDR1 is LGHNA, CDR2 YSLEER, per germline. Between the trimmed V and J ends, which lost 0 bases and 2 bases, there was a span of 13 bases. The CDR3 is CASSQERLGGQETQYF. CDR3 in DNA: TGCGCCAGCAGCCAAGAGCGTCTGGGGGGACAAGAGACCCAGTACTTC.

The chain is built from TRBV6-5 and TRBJ2-3, with TRBD1 as a possible D gene (5 bases). Germline CDR1 MNHEY, CDR2 SVGAGI. The CDR3 is 14 amino acids. V was clipped by 0 bases and J by 6 bases, with 10 bases between them. CDR3 in DNA: TGTGCCAGCAGTTACTCGATGGCAGGGGATACGCAGTATTTT. Its translation: CASSYSMAGDTQYF.

This clonotype was detected ten times or more. The chain combines TRBV20-1 with TRBJ2-1; 12 positions match TRBD2. The germline CDR1 and CDR2 sequences are DFQATT and SNEGSKA (reference sequence). This CDR3 region has 15 residues. V gave up 2 bases and J gave up 6 bases; unmatched junction bases: 5. CDR3 loop: CSARSPTSGGNEQFF. The DNA for the CDR3 is TGCAGTGCTAGAAGCCCGACTAGCGGGGGCAATGAGCAGTTCTTC.

This clonotype was detected only a few times. The V and J genes are TRBV3-1 and TRBJ2-2, with 9 bases that match TRBD1. Germline CDR1 is LGHDT and CDR2 is YNNKEL (reference sequence). With 4 bases clipped from V and 4 bases from J, the junction kept 10 bases outside the gene matches. CDR3 length: 17 amino acids. The chain's CDR3 is CASSPNWGQGSTGELFF. CDR3 DNA sequence: TGTGCCAGCAGCCCAAACTGGGGACAGGGATCCACCGGGGAGCTGTTTTTT.

This clonotype was found many times. The V and J genes are TRBV5-1 and TRBJ2-7; tentative D call: TRBD2 (6 bases). Germline CDR1 is SGHRS and CDR2 is YFSETQ. Trimming took off 4 bases at V and 9 bases at J, with 20 bases between the two ends. CDR3 size: 14 residues. CDR3 in DNA: TGCGCCAGCAGCGGGGGGACCGCTTCTACGACGCAGTACTTC. This sequence encodes CASSGGTASTTQYF.

This clonotype appeared many times. The rearrangement uses TRBV13 and TRBJ1-1, with D possibly matching TRBD1 (6 bases). The CDR3 consists of 18 residues. Germline values: CDR1 PRHDT, CDR2 FYEKMQ (reference sequence). Trimming shortened V by 5 bases and J by 1 base, and 23 bases separated the two germline ends. The CDR3 nucleotides are TGTGCCAGCAGCCCCATTGAGACAGGAGGAAGAGGGAACACTGAAGCTTTCTTT. It is translated as CASSPIETGGRGNTEAFF.

The V call is TRBV18, the J call TRBJ1-1, with a tentative D call TRBD1 (5 bases). CDR1 is KGHSH, CDR2 LQKENI, per germline. The V end was cut by 2 bases, the J end by 0 bases, with 19 bases between. The CDR3 is 18 residues long. CDR3 residues: CASSPIILTGNMNTEAFF. The CDR3 DNA is TGTGCCAGCTCACCAATCATCCTAACAGGCAATATGAACACTGAAGCTTTCTTT.

This clonotype showed up many times. This chain joins TRBV30 and TRBJ2-5; the D gene is possibly TRBD2 (6 bases). V was pared by 3 bases and J by 2 bases, with 16 bases between. The CDR3 sequence is 15 residues long. In germline, CDR1 is GTSNPN, CDR2 SVGIG (reference sequence). In DNA, the CDR3 is TGTGCCTGGAGCTGGGCCGGGACTCCACAAGAGACCCAGTACTTC. It specifies CAWSWAGTPQETQYF.

This clonotype turned up a few times. V is TRBV28 and J is TRBJ2-6; no clear D. The CDR3 is made up of 16 amino acids. Germline-derived CDR1 and CDR2 are MDHEN and SYDVKM. Trimming stripped 5 bases from V and 0 bases from J, with 11 bases between. CDR3 DNA sequence: TGTGCCAGCAGTAGGCCAGTCTCCTCTGGGGCCAACGTCCTGACTTTC. Translating gives CASSRPVSSGANVLTF.

This clonotype was seen at least ten times. CDR3 region: CASSYVHPGANVLTF. In DNA, the CDR3 is TGTGCCAGCAGTTACGTACACCCTGGGGCCAACGTCCTGACTTTC. The chain couples TRBV6-5 to TRBJ2-6; no firm D call. Trimming pared 2 bases from V and 2 bases from J, leaving 7 bases between. The CDR3 spans 15 residues. Germline V CDR1 and CDR2: MNHEY, SVGAGI.

Many counts were recorded for this clonotype. V gene TRBV13 combines with J gene TRBJ2-2, with D unresolved. The V end lost 1 base, the J end lost 6 bases, and 12 bases lay between the germline ends. The CDR3 extends over 15 amino acids. Looked up from germline, CDR1 is PRHDT and CDR2 is FYEKMQ (reference sequence). Here the CDR3 reads CASSLDPYDPGELFF. The CDR3 DNA is TGTGCCAGCAGCTTAGATCCGTACGACCCCGGGGAGCTGTTTTTT.

This clonotype was observed at least ten times. The chain recombines TRBV7-3 with TRBJ2-1, with TRBD1 as a possible D gene (5 bases). Germline CDR1 reads SGHTA; CDR2 reads FQGTGA. The CDR3 runs to 13 residues. Trimming took 2 bases from V and 10 from J, leaving 12 bases between them. The CDR3: CASSLGRGREQFF. The DNA of the CDR3 is TGTGCCAGCAGCTTAGGTAGGGGTCGGGAGCAGTTCTTC.